Presented here are 29 T cell receptor beta chains from one specimen sequenced in a study of early T cells in non-severe SARS-CoV-2 infection. In TCRdb, the 5' RACE reads were re-called with MiXCR into one record per CDR3 protein. The sample records 65,000 to 85,000 distinct CDR3 sequences, about 13% being singletons. The sequencing sample was made of whole blood. These receptors all come from an adult who was a healthcare worker with PCR-confirmed SARS-CoV-2 infection or an uninfected control (not recorded which).

The rearrangement links TRBV7-3 to TRBJ2-3; 8 nucleotides agree with TRBD1. Looked up from germline, CDR1 is SGHTA and CDR2 is FQGTGA. The length of the CDR3 is 15 residues. Germline trimming cut 0 bases from V and 4 bases from J; bases unmatched to any gene: 3. The CDR3 coding sequence is TGTGCCAGCAGCTTAACCGTGACAGGGGCAGATACGCAGTATTTT. Encoded protein: CASSLTVTGADTQYF.

This clonotype has a handful of counts. The V and J genes are TRBV6-2 or TRBV6-3 and TRBJ2-2; possible D gene TRBD2, 6 bases. V was cut by 6 bases and J by 2 bases, with 13 bases left in between. The CDR3 sequence is 15 residues long. Germline V lookup: CDR1 MNHEY, CDR2 SVGEGT. The CDR3: CASSPGDSNTGELFF. DNA for the CDR3: TGTGCCAGCAGCCCGGGGGACTCTAACACCGGGGAGCTGTTTTTT.

This clonotype was picked up many times. V usage is TRBV6-2 or TRBV6-3 and J usage is TRBJ2-2; D call uncertain. Germline assignment: CDR1 MNHEY and CDR2 SVGEGT. Trimming removed 7 bases at V and 9 bases at J, with 9 bases between. CDR3 length: 11 residues. The CDR3 reads CASTSIRELFF. The CDR3 DNA sequence: TGTGCCAGCACCAGCATCCGGGAGCTGTTTTTT.

This clonotype came up many times. This rearrangement joins TRBV7-6 to TRBJ1-4, with TRBD1 matching over 7 bases. V was pared by 3 bases and J by 13 bases, with 2 bases of the junction left unmatched. This CDR3 region has 11 residues. The V gene's germline CDR1 is SGHVS and CDR2 FNYEAQ. CDR3 sequence (DNA): TGTGCCAGCAGCTTGACAGGGCGACTGTTTTTT. This codes for CASSLTGRLFF.

The genes are TRBV12-3 or TRBV12-4 and TRBJ2-5, with D perhaps TRBD1 or TRBD2 (7 bases each). The CDR3 length is 14 residues. Trimming cost V 3 bases and J 9 bases, with 17 bases left between them. The CDR3 sequence is CASSFLNRGGAQYF. CDR3 nucleotide sequence: TGTGCCAGCAGTTTTCTAAACAGGGGAGGGGCCCAGTACTTC.

This clonotype has ten or more counts. V usage is TRBV7-2 and J usage is TRBJ2-7, with TRBD2 identical over 13 bases. Germline V gene lookup returns CDR1 SGHTA and CDR2 FQGNSA. This CDR3 has 14 residues. The V and J ends lost 5 bases and 7 bases, in that order; junction bases with no gene match: 5. The CDR3 coding sequence is TGTGCCAGCAGCCGACTAGCGGGAGGTGGAGAGCAGTACTTC. It codes for CASSRLAGGGEQYF.

V and J are TRBV19 and TRBJ1-1; 7 bases align to TRBD1. The V gene end was trimmed by 2 bases and the J gene end by 1 base; junction bases not matched to a gene: 4. There are 15 residues in the CDR3. CDR1 is LNHDA and CDR2 is SQIVND in the germline V gene (reference sequence). CDR3 sequence: CASSITGAKNTEAFF. CDR3 sequence (DNA): TGTGCCAGTAGTATAACAGGGGCGAAGAACACTGAAGCTTTCTTT.

This clonotype was counted a few times. The rearrangement links TRBV21-1 to TRBJ1-3; TRBD1, the table's D call, lacks a check against the DNA. TRBV21-1 is a known pseudogene. The CDR3 runs to 18 residues. The CDR3 is CASSNVHFAALSGNTIYF. The CDR3 nucleotides read TGTGCCAGCAGCAATGTACATTTCGCGGCGCTCTCTGGAAACACCATATATTTT.

The table lists this clonotype with a few counts. The chain combines TRBV6-5 with TRBJ2-3; D not certain. V was shortened by 0 bases and J by 0 bases, with 10 bases between the two germline ends. CDR3 length: 16 residues. Looked up from germline, CDR1 is MNHEY and CDR2 is SVGAGI. CDR3 in amino acids: CASSYSGQPSTDTQYF. The CDR3 DNA is TGTGCCAGCAGTTACTCTGGTCAGCCAAGCACAGATACGCAGTATTTT.

The sample holds many counts of this clonotype. This rearrangement joins TRBV5-1 to TRBJ2-7, with 9 bases identical to TRBD2. Germline-derived CDR1 and CDR2 are SGHRS and YFSETQ. CDR3 size: 13 residues. Trimming at V came to 2 bases and at J to 3 bases, leaving 0 bases not matched to a gene. CDR3 sequence reads: CASSFSGGYEQYF. The CDR3 bases are TGCGCCAGCAGCTTTAGCGGGGGCTACGAGCAGTACTTC.

This clonotype was counted only a few times. V gene TRBV20-1 combines with J gene TRBJ2-3, with D perhaps matching TRBD2 (5 bases). In germline, CDR1 is DFQATT, CDR2 SNEGSKA (reference sequence). The CDR3 has 13 amino acids. Trimming left V 5 bases short and J 11 bases short, with 20 bases between. The CDR3: CSAGILVSAVQYF. The CDR3 DNA follows: TGCAGTGCTGGGATTCTAGTTAGCGCCGTGCAGTATTTT.

There are many counts of this clonotype. The chain links TRBV11-2 to TRBJ2-1, with 12 bases aligning to TRBD2. Germline V gene lookup returns CDR1 SGHAT and CDR2 FQNNGV. This CDR3 is 18 amino acids long. The trim removed 2 bases at V and 3 bases at J, leaving 8 bases unmatched. In nucleotides, the CDR3 is TGTGCCAGCAGCTTACTAGCGGGAGGGCCCTCGGTCTACAATGAGCAGTTCTTC. It yields the protein CASSLLAGGPSVYNEQFF.

This chain connects TRBV4-3 to TRBJ2-7, with no clear D. CDR1 is LGHNA and CDR2 is YSLEER in the germline V gene. This CDR3 has 13 amino acids. The V end lost 0 bases, the J end lost 7 bases, and 10 bases lay between the germline ends. In DNA, the CDR3 is TGCGCCAGCAGCCAAGATCTTAGAACAGAGCAGTACTTC. This gives the protein CASSQDLRTEQYF.

This clonotype was observed a few times. The chain recombines TRBV6-2 or TRBV6-3 with TRBJ1-2, with TRBD1 matching over 7 bases. The germline gives CDR1 MNHEY, CDR2 SVGEGT. CDR3 length equals 17 residues. V lost 4 bases and J lost 0; bases outside the gene matches: 11. The CDR3: CASSFSTGQQPNYGYTF. The CDR3 DNA reads TGTGCCAGCAGTTTTTCGACGGGACAGCAACCTAACTATGGCTACACCTTC.

This clonotype was detected many times. V and J are TRBV6-2 or TRBV6-3 and TRBJ2-7; D unclear. The CDR3 totals 12 residues. In germline, CDR1 is MNHEY, CDR2 SVGEGT. V was trimmed by 4 bases and J by 3 bases, leaving 7 bases between them. The chain's CDR3 is CASSWVFYEQYF. Here the CDR3 DNA reads TGTGCCAGCAGTTGGGTCTTCTACGAGCAGTACTTC.

Ten or more counts support this clonotype. This chain links TRBV5-6 with TRBJ2-3, with 7 nucleotides matching TRBD1. Per the germline V gene, CDR1 is SGHDT and CDR2 is YYEEEE. With V trimmed by 5 bases and J by 4 bases, 7 bases remained unmatched. The CDR3 has 14 amino acids. CDR3 in DNA: TGTGCCAGCAGGATCGGGACAGTGCCAGATACGCAGTATTTT. Protein product: CASRIGTVPDTQYF.

Many counts were recorded for this clonotype. CDR3 sequence: CASSLWTGGVYGYTF. The CDR3 nucleotides read TGTGCCAGCAGCCTTTGGACAGGGGGTGTCTATGGCTACACCTTC. The chain is built from TRBV7-9 and TRBJ1-2; 10 bases match TRBD1. Germline V CDR1 and CDR2: SEHNR, FQNEAQ (reference sequence). The CDR3 consists of 15 residues. The junction had 7 bases not matched to a gene; V was cut back by 5 bases and J by 4 bases.

The genes are TRBV29-1 and TRBJ2-7; possibly TRBD1 for D (6 bases). CDR1 SQVTM and CDR2 ANQGSEA come from the germline V gene. This CDR3 spans 11 amino acids. Trimming pared 7 bases from V and 7 bases from J, leaving 14 bases between. The CDR3 DNA sequence: TGCAGCGCTGGCCATAGGGGGGAGCAGTACTTC. Protein sequence: CSAGHRGEQYF.

The table lists this clonotype with a few counts. This chain links TRBV29-1 with TRBJ2-5; D is unclear. CDR1 SQVTM and CDR2 ANQGSEA come from the germline V gene. V lost 3 bases to trimming and J lost 5 bases, with 16 bases between them. The CDR3 consists of 14 residues. The CDR3 protein is CSVDRAESGETQYF. The CDR3 nucleotides are TGCAGCGTTGATCGGGCCGAGTCCGGGGAGACCCAGTACTTC.

The chain has TRBV9 and TRBJ2-3; D not resolved. V shed 0 bases and J shed 2 bases, with 10 bases lying between them. Germline V gene data show CDR1 as SGDLS and CDR2 as YYNGEE. The CDR3 contains 15 residues. The CDR3 DNA sequence: TGTGCCAGCAGCGTAGTTGGGGAAAACACAGATACGCAGTATTTT. Translation gives CASSVVGENTDTQYF.

This rearrangement joins TRBV7-2 to TRBJ2-1; D tentatively reads TRBD1 or TRBD2 (5 bases each). Per the germline V gene, CDR1 is SGHTA and CDR2 is FQGNSA. Deletions cut 1 base from V and 6 bases from J, with 10 bases between. The CDR3 loop spans 14 amino acids. CDR3 coding DNA: TGTGCCAGCAGCTTAGGGTTCGGGACCAATGAGCAGTTCTTC. Translating gives CASSLGFGTNEQFF.

This chain uses TRBV14 with TRBJ1-1, with D possibly matching TRBD1 (5 bases). The germline V gene has CDR1 SGHDN and CDR2 FVKESK. Trimming took 2 bases from V and 0 from J, leaving 10 bases between them. The CDR3 has 15 residues. CDR3 DNA sequence: TGTGCCAGCAGCCAATGGGGACGAATGAACACTGAAGCTTTCTTT. Protein: CASSQWGRMNTEAFF.

This rearrangement joins TRBV12-3 or TRBV12-4 to TRBJ2-7; D not resolved. The CDR3 runs to 15 residues. V gave up 2 bases and J gave up 0 bases, with 11 bases separating them. This chain's CDR3 is CASSLSLGNSYEQYF. DNA of the CDR3: TGTGCCAGCAGTTTATCGCTAGGGAACTCCTACGAGCAGTACTTC.

The chain carries TRBV5-6 and TRBJ2-7; 7 nucleotides match TRBD1. This CDR3 comprises 13 residues. V was pared by 5 bases and J by 5 bases, with 7 bases of the junction left unmatched. Germline CDR1 is SGHDT and CDR2 is YYEEEE. For the CDR3, the DNA is TGTGCCAGCAGTTTTGACAGGGTCGACGAGCAGTACTTC. Its translation is CASSFDRVDEQYF.

This clonotype was counted between two and nine times. The V call is TRBV6-5, the J call TRBJ2-3; D uncertain. The germline gives CDR1 MNHEY, CDR2 SVGAGI. CDR3 length equals 11 residues. Trimming stripped 5 bases from V and 8 bases from J, with 8 bases between. The CDR3 region has the DNA TGTGCCAGCAGTGCTGGGCCTACGCAGTATTTT. It encodes CASSAGPTQYF.

This clonotype was seen repeatedly, ten times or more. This sequence joins TRBV5-4 and TRBJ2-5, with 12 nucleotides matching TRBD2. The CDR3 is made up of 17 amino acids. The trim removed 4 bases at V and 1 base at J, leaving 8 bases unmatched. CDR1 SGHNT and CDR2 YYREEE come from the germline V gene (reference sequence). The CDR3 loop reads CASSRRTSGAFQETQYF. Here the CDR3 DNA reads TGTGCCAGCAGCCGGAGGACTAGCGGGGCCTTCCAAGAGACCCAGTACTTC.

This clonotype was detected many times. The rearrangement links TRBV11-2 to TRBJ2-1; TRBD2 might be the D (6 bases). The CDR3 totals 14 residues. V lost 4 bases and J 10 bases, leaving 17 bases between the germline ends. CDR1 is SGHAT and CDR2 is FQNNGV in the germline V gene. The CDR3 DNA follows: TGTGCCAGCAGCTCCCGACTAGTCGGGCTAGAGCAGTTCTTC. Its translation: CASSSRLVGLEQFF. Full variable domain (rest looked up from reference TRBV11-2 and TRBJ2-1): EAGVAQSPRYKIIEKRQSVAFWCNPISGHATLYWYQQILGQGPKLLIQFQNNGVVDDSQLPKDRFSAERLKGVDSTLKIQPAKLEDSAVYLCASSSRLVGLEQFFGPGTRLTVL.

This clonotype was observed many times. The V and J genes are TRBV4-1 and TRBJ2-5; D is perhaps TRBD1 (5 bases). V lost 3 bases and J lost 6, with 17 bases in between. The germline gives CDR1 MGHRA, CDR2 YSYEKL. CDR3 length: 15 residues. CDR3 amino acids: CASSHYPAGLQTQYF. The CDR3 nucleotides are TGCGCCAGCAGCCACTATCCGGCAGGGCTGCAGACCCAGTACTTC.

Written as DNA, the CDR3 is TGTGCCACCAGCAGAGCGGGCGGAAAGCAGTACTTC. Translation: CATSRAGGKQYF. The V gene is TRBV15, the J gene TRBJ2-7, with no clear D. CDR1 and CDR2 (germline): LNHNV, YYDKDF (reference sequence). The ends were cut back, 1 base at V and 8 bases at J, with 9 bases in the middle. The CDR3 is made up of 12 amino acids.